This entry lists 17 T cell receptor beta chains sequenced from one sample in a study of OX40 agonist ivuxolimab in advanced cancers. The table came from immunoSEQ multiplex PCR; TCRdb's copy has only in-frame clones and leaves some out. The table has 90,000 to 120,000 clones, approximately 89% seen once; the top ten hold about 1.2%. Sequencing was performed on CD4+ or CD8+ T cells sorted from blood, taken in a trial of the OX40 agonist ivuxolimab. The receptors were gathered from an adult with an advanced solid tumor such as melanoma, head and neck, liver or kidney cancer.

The V call is TRBV5-8, the J call TRBJ1-1; 8 positions agree with TRBD1. Germline V gives CDR1 SGHTS, CDR2 YDEGEE. After removal of 4 bases from V and 10 bases from J, the junction contained 12 bases not matched to a gene. The CDR3 has 14 residues. This CDR3 reads CASSLQTGDRGAFF. The DNA for the CDR3 is TGTGCCAGCAGCCTACAGACAGGGGACAGAGGAGCTTTCTTT.

The V gene is TRBV2, the J gene TRBJ1-6; no clear D gene. The germline V gene has CDR1 SNHLY and CDR2 FYNNEI. The length of the CDR3 is 16 residues. V lost 3 bases to trimming and J lost 8 bases, with 17 bases between them. CDR3 bases: TGTGCCAGCAGTGAGCGTGACATCCGATCGCATTCACCCCTCCACTTT. Its translation: CASSERDIRSHSPLHF.

The genes are TRBV2 and TRBJ2-5, with TRBD2 matching over 9 bases. Germline CDR1 and CDR2: SNHLY and FYNNEI. This CDR3 spans 16 amino acids. V was pared by 3 bases and J by 7 bases, with 12 bases of the junction left unmatched. The CDR3 protein is CASSDGAGGRLGTQYF. DNA of the CDR3: TGTGCCAGCAGTGACGGGGCGGGAGGGCGATTGGGGACCCAGTACTTC.

The chain joins TRBV5-1 to TRBJ1-1; a weak D match, TRBD1 (5 bases). In germline, CDR1 is SGHRS, CDR2 YFSETQ. The ends were cut back, 4 bases at V and 4 bases at J, with 5 bases in the middle. The CDR3 loop spans 11 amino acids. In nucleotides, the CDR3 is TGCGCCAGCAGCACAGGCACTGAAGCTTTCTTT. Translating gives CASSTGTEAFF.

The J gene is TRBJ2-7, the V gene TRBV9; the D is unclear. The CDR3 spans 13 residues. Germline V gene sequence: CDR1 SGDLS, CDR2 YYNGEE. Trimming pared 0 bases from V and 3 bases from J, leaving 7 bases between. CDR3 loop: CASSVGPNYEQYF. CDR3 bases: TGTGCCAGCAGCGTAGGACCAAACTACGAGCAGTACTTC.

The rearrangement joins TRBV2 to TRBJ2-1; 14 bases align to TRBD2. J was trimmed by 11 bases and V by 8 bases; bases with no gene match: 14. CDR1 and CDR2 (germline): SNHLY, FYNNEI. The CDR3 runs to 16 residues. The DNA of the CDR3 is TGTGCCAGCCATGACCTGGGACTAGCGGGAGCTGGACAGCAGTTCTTC. This sequence encodes CASHDLGLAGAGQQFF.

The genes are TRBV28 and TRBJ1-1, with D possibly TRBD1 on 5 matching bases. The CDR3 length is 14 residues. CDR1 is MDHEN, CDR2 SYDVKM, per germline. Trimming took 7 bases from V and 4 from J, leaving 16 bases between them. The CDR3 bases are TGTGCCAGCATCTCGGGGCAGCATGCCACTGAAGCTTTCTTT. Translated, it gives CASISGQHATEAFF.

The count of this clone is one. The chain is built from TRBV5-1 and TRBJ2-2, with a possible D match to TRBD2 (6 bases). CDR1 and CDR2 from the germline V gene are SGHRS and YFSETQ. The CDR3 is 15 residues long. Between the trimmed V and J ends, which lost 5 bases and 0 bases, there was a span of 11 bases. The CDR3 protein is CASRRDSPNTGELFF. The CDR3 coding sequence is TGCGCCAGCAGACGGGACTCCCCGAACACCGGGGAGCTGTTTTTT.

The J gene is TRBJ1-4, the V gene TRBV5-8; D uncertain. Germline CDR1 reads SGHTS; CDR2 reads YDEGEE. Trimming cost V 4 bases and J 8 bases, with 15 bases left between them. The length of the CDR3 is 14 residues. CDR3 sequence: CASSRTGVREKLFF. Here the CDR3 DNA reads TGTGCCAGCAGCCGGACGGGTGTCAGGGAAAAACTGTTTTTT.

This chain joins TRBV30 and TRBJ2-4; perhaps TRBD2 as D (5 bases). V shed 0 bases and J shed 10 bases, with 10 bases lying between them. Looked up from germline, CDR1 is GTSNPN and CDR2 is SVGIG (reference sequence). CDR3 length: 12 amino acids. The CDR3 DNA is TGTGCCTGGAGTGTAAGCGGATTTATTCAGTACTTC. This encodes CAWSVSGFIQYF.

The V and J genes are TRBV5-8 and TRBJ1-2, with D perhaps matching TRBD1 (5 bases). The germline V and J ends were trimmed by 4 bases and 0 bases, with 13 bases remaining between them. From germline, CDR1 is SGHTS and CDR2 YDEGEE. The CDR3 covers 15 residues. The CDR3 DNA is TGTGCCAGCAGCATAGACAGCCGATCTAACTATGGCTACACCTTC. Protein product: CASSIDSRSNYGYTF.

V usage is TRBV5-1 and J usage is TRBJ2-2; the D is unclear. Trimming removed 1 base from V and 2 bases from J, with 9 bases in between. Germline CDR1 reads SGHRS; CDR2 reads YFSETQ. The CDR3 totals 15 residues. CDR3 sequence reads: CASSLSTANTGELFF. CDR3 coding DNA: TGCGCCAGCAGCTTGTCCACCGCCAACACCGGGGAGCTGTTTTTT.

The chain has TRBV5-4 and TRBJ2-2; D gene uncertain. The length of the CDR3 is 15 residues. Trimming removed 0 bases at V and 4 bases at J, with 10 bases between. Germline V gene lookup returns CDR1 SGHNT and CDR2 YYREEE (reference sequence). The CDR3 is CASSLDLRTTGELFF. The CDR3 DNA reads TGTGCCAGCAGCTTGGACCTAAGGACCACCGGGGAGCTGTTTTTT.

In regard to this clone: One end of the junction is discordant with germline, which a read error may explain. This chain uses TRBV11-2 with TRBJ1-1, with D maybe TRBD1 (6 bases). This CDR3 spans 14 amino acids. The germline gives CDR1 SGHAT, CDR2 FQNNGV. CDR3 nucleotide sequence: TGTGCCAGCAGCCCTCCGGAAGGCGCAGGGGTTACCCCCTTT. This encodes CASSPPEGAGVTPF.

V gene TRBV7-8 combines with J gene TRBJ2-5, with D hard to call. Near its end, the DNA agrees better with TRBJ2-7, so the J call may be wrong. Germline V gene lookup returns CDR1 SGHVS and CDR2 FQNEAQ. The CDR3 runs to 12 residues. The CDR3 spells CASSPSINEQYF. The CDR3 DNA reads TGTGCCAGCAGCCCGAGTATCAACGAGCAGTACTTC.

J is TRBJ2-5 and V is TRBV7-2; 9 nucleotides align to TRBD1. V lost 5 bases to trimming and J lost 4 bases; unmatched junction nucleotides: 8. CDR3 length equals 15 residues. Germline V CDR1 and CDR2: SGHTA, FQGNSA. The CDR3: CASSPGDRVRETQYF. In DNA form, the CDR3 reads TGTGCCAGCAGCCCTGGGGACAGGGTGCGAGAGACCCAGTACTTC.

The chain combines TRBV25-1 with TRBJ2-2; D remains ambiguous. V was pared by 0 bases and J by 4 bases, with 6 bases between. CDR3 length equals 14 residues. Germline-derived CDR1 and CDR2 are MGHDK and SYGVNS. CDR3: CASSEYYSTGELFF. As DNA, the CDR3 is TGTGCCAGCAGTGAATACTACAGCACCGGGGAGCTGTTTTTT.